This paragraph covers one T cell receptor beta chain sequence. The target antigen is unknown. These data belong to a study of T cell responses to AZD1222 COVID-19 vaccine. Study-wide context: Second doses were pooled across both intervals (about 4 or about 12 weeks). Study observations and caveats: Vaccine-related CD4 TCRs covered spike, predominating at 160-218 and 743-854.

Trimming took 5 bases from V and 14 from J, leaving 13 bases between them. This CDR3 contains 12 residues. Germline lookup yields CDR1 MNHEY and CDR2 SVGAGI. The data were produced by immunoSEQ multiplex PCR, yet TCRdb's version contains in-frame clones alone and is incomplete. The profile shows 180,000 or so clones, around nine tenths of them singletons. The chain employs TRBV6-5 and TRBJ1-6; TRBD1 is a possible D gene (6 bases). This TCR came from an adult in good health. Material: peripheral blood, obtained on day 0 of AZD1222 vaccination. The CDR3 nucleotides read TGTGCCAGCAGTCAGGGGCAGCGCGCCCTCCACTTT. Encoded protein: CASSQGQRALHF.